Shown below are 3 T cell receptor beta chains from a single sample sequenced in a study of T cells in Graves' hyperthyroidism and ophthalmopathy. The CDR3 regions of TCR beta were amplified from RNA transcripts. The study used the HTBI primer set for a first-round RT-PCR of the TCR CDR3. Each CDR3 protein gets one entry after TCRdb re-called the multiplex PCR reads with MiXCR. Of about 300,000 distinct CDR3 sequences in the sample, about an eighth were seen once. Sequencing used blood. The receptors derive from a woman in her twenties or thirties with Graves' hyperthyroidism that later progressed to Graves' ophthalmopathy.

This clonotype was observed a few times. The chain uses TRBV19 and TRBJ2-5, with 15 nucleotides matching TRBD2. Per the germline V gene, CDR1 is LNHDA and CDR2 is SQIVND (reference sequence). The CDR3 contains 15 residues. The V gene end was trimmed by 4 bases and the J gene end by 4 bases; junction bases not matched to a gene: 1. The chain's CDR3 is CASSKGLAGGETQYF. CDR3 DNA sequence: TGTGCCAGTAGTAAGGGACTAGCGGGAGGAGAGACCCAGTACTTC.

This clonotype has ten or more counts. This chain connects TRBV20-1 to TRBJ2-3, with 7 nucleotides matching TRBD2. In germline, CDR1 is DFQATT, CDR2 SNEGSKA (reference sequence). Trimming took 0 bases from V and 2 from J; bases not matched to a gene: 8. The CDR3 runs 16 residues. The CDR3 region has the DNA TGCAGTGCTAGAGATCGGCGGGAGATACTCACAGATACGCAGTATTTT. Translation: CSARDRREILTDTQYF.

Ten or more counts support this clonotype. The V gene is TRBV12-3 or TRBV12-4, the J gene TRBJ2-7; 8 bases are shared with TRBD1. The V segment lost 3 bases and the J segment 6 bases; nucleotides outside the gene matches: 10. The length of the CDR3 is 15 residues. The CDR3 bases are TGTGCCAGCAGTTTTCCGGGACAGGATATATCCGAGCAGTACTTC. Translating it yields CASSFPGQDISEQYF.